This T cell receptor beta chain was observed in a study of cytomegalovirus exposure and HLA in healthy donors. The V gene's germline CDR1 is GTSNPN and CDR2 SVGIG (reference sequence). V lost 2 bases to trimming and J lost 8 bases, with 16 bases between them. This CDR3 has 14 amino acids. Researchers ran the PCR with 60 Vbeta and 13 Jbeta primers. Method: immunoSEQ multiplex PCR; TCRdb's copy keeps in-frame clones and lacks some. The sample has about 180,000 clones; about 86% are singletons. The clonotype comes from a woman aged 25 to 39 in good health and CMV-seronegative. V gene TRBV30 combines with J gene TRBJ2-1, with a possible D match to TRBD2 (6 bases). Sequencing was carried out using PBMCs. This chain's CDR3 is CAWSLASEVDEQFF. In nucleotides, the CDR3 is TGTGCCTGGAGTTTGGCTAGCGAGGTGGATGAGCAGTTCTTC.